This T cell receptor (beta chain) was sequenced for a study of cytomegalovirus exposure and HLA in healthy donors. Study-wide context: In terms of ancestry, the Caucasian-associated cluster contained 80% to 90% of the approximately 400 genotyped donors.

Whole-study findings and limits: In a later analysis, HLA-C alleles had the fewest associated TCRs, DRB1 alleles the most. Evidence from a later analysis indicated that most CMV-associated TCR beta chains looked HLA-restricted.

PCR used 60 Vbeta primers and 13 Jbeta primers. Methods used by the authors: Counted up in a later analysis, unique TCR beta chains came to some 75 million, with some 9.9 million shared. The method was immunoSEQ multiplex PCR; TCRdb's version includes in-frame clones alone and lacks a portion of them. V, J and clone size are taken as reported in that table, and D and trimming were inferred from the DNA itself. The table counts about 130,000 clones; 2% lies in the top ten. With regard to this clone: Its antigen remains unknown.

What was sequenced was PBMCs. The sequence came from a woman aged 60 to 75 in good health and CMV-seronegative.

DNA of the CDR3: TGTGCCAGCAGTTTCCGGAGCGGGGGGAGAGGGGGCACAGATACGCAGTATTTT. This gives the protein CASSFRSGGRGGTDTQYF. This rearrangement joins TRBV27 to TRBJ2-3; 9 bases match TRBD2. Germline V gene data show CDR1 as MNHEY and CDR2 as SMNVEV (reference sequence). This CDR3 is built from 18 residues. The V segment lost 3 bases and the J segment 1 base; nucleotides outside the gene matches: 11.